The present TCR beta chain was sequenced within a study of shared clonotypes between healthy human individuals (dated by TCRdb to 2019 to 2021). General notes on the study: A few men and two women, aged 18 to 49 years, made up the cohort. Per donor, three plates each were used for CD4 naive and CD4 memory, two for CD8 naive, and one for CD8 memory. To estimate repertoire size and how much clonotypes are shared between individuals, the study performed deep sequencing of blood TCR repertoires from roughly five healthy adults. Different laboratories and diverse techniques were used to prepare libraries and sequence TCR repertoires, to increase sequencing depth and limit assay-specific biases. Between about 0.8 and 9 billion PBMCs per donor were obtained by leukapheresis. The research as a whole found: Compared with non-shared clonotypes, clonotypes shared by all four sorted-subset donors had higher generation probabilities. Rarefaction of sorted-subset datasets indicated incomplete sequencing despite the large sequencing depth. Estimated clonotype richness was generally larger for naive than for memory subsets. Because the study included only a small number of donors, the genetic and exposure-history diversity represented was limited. Based on pairwise subsampling, the degree of clonotype sharing among donors was expected to be affected by sequencing depth. When a handful of donors were compared, the shared fraction of clonotypes was roughly 4.8% for naive CD4, about 4% for naive CD8, roughly 2.3% for memory CD4, and 0.35% to 0.4% for memory CD8. Sampling was limited to blood, and TCR repertoires in tissue likely differ from TCR repertoires in blood.

V ends up 6 bases short and J 6 bases short, with an unmatched junction base count of 10. Inclusive of the bounding cysteine and phenylalanine, the CDR3 is 14 residues long. Just the 42-base CDR3 DNA is kept, in frame starting at base 1. The germline V gene encodes CDR1 SQVTM and CDR2 ANQGSEA. CD8 naive samples consisted of CD45RO-negative cells that were positively selected for CCR7, yielding a CD45RA+CCR7+ population without TemRA cells. Donors were healthy HIV-negative adults with no recently reported acute infections or vaccinations. Every donor was a Caucasian adult residing in Nashville, Tennessee, USA. After blood collection by leukapheresis, PBMCs were isolated using Ficoll-Histopaque density gradient centrifugation and then cryopreserved in the vapor phase of liquid nitrogen. Purity and quantity of every magnetically sorted T cell population were checked by analytical flow cytometry. Each sorted fraction had its genomic DNA isolated and then quantified by UV absorbance on a Nanodrop 2000c.

Using the deep immunoSEQ assay, multiplex PCR amplified TCR CDR3 regions from genomic DNA. For each cell subset, the extracted genomic DNA was distributed evenly across all wells of several immunoSEQ 96-well plates, and each plate served as one replicate. Each replicate PCR for sorted subsets received about 210 ng genomic DNA, equal to roughly 30,000 T cell genomes. Purified libraries were quantified with a Qubit 3.0 fluorometer, sized on a Bioanalyzer 2100, and re-quantified with the KAPA Library Quantification kit. Every immunoSEQ 96-well plate was sequenced on a separate single-read 150-cycle Illumina NextSeq 550 flow cell. The study's processing was this. Because the immunoSEQ output held only junctional sequences and lacked quality scores, the filtering could not match the filtering applied to full-length reads. Sequences were annotated with PyIR, a Python wrapper for IgBLAST v1.9, and V/J genes and CDR3 were assigned using IMGT germline references. Any read was removed if the V/J assignment was weak (E-value above 1e-6), the CDR3 was missing, or the read contained stop codons, out-of-frame junctions, or ambiguous translated residues. V3J clonotypes were defined as sequences sharing the same inferred V gene, J gene, and CDR3 amino acid sequence. To compute the percentage overlap between repertoires, the number of shared unique clonotypes was divided by the size of the smaller repertoire. Three approaches were used to assess repertoire richness: RTK rarefaction, the Chao1 estimator, and Recon v2.1 estimates of unobserved clonotypes. Generation probabilities were computed with OLGA for all TCRbeta clonotypes obtained by the gDNA method from four donors. As stored in TCRdb, this immuneACCESS dataset retains in-frame rearrangements with V and J assigned. A fraction of the clones does not appear; measured against another copy, unresolved V genes explain less than half of the discrepancy, and the remainder lacks a known reason. The D gene and trimming were derived from the DNA, and the V and J assignments and clone size from that table. This sample is represented by some 600,000 clones; 95% to 96% of them were singletons. 0.11% of the sample lies in the top ten.

Concerning this clone itself: Its antigen remains unidentified. Within one base of it there is no much larger clone, and no base qualities were kept.

The source is a woman between 25 and 40 years old in good health. Sequenced sample: naive CD8+ T cells sorted from blood. The cell subset or site label here, explained by the study, means: CD45RA+CCR7+. The rearranged segments are TRBV29-1 and TRBJ2-1; TRBD1 agrees with 8 junctional bases. The base sequence is TGCAGCGTCGGCGGACAGGGTAGGAGCAATGAGCAGTTCTTC. Its translation is CSVGGQGRSNEQFF.